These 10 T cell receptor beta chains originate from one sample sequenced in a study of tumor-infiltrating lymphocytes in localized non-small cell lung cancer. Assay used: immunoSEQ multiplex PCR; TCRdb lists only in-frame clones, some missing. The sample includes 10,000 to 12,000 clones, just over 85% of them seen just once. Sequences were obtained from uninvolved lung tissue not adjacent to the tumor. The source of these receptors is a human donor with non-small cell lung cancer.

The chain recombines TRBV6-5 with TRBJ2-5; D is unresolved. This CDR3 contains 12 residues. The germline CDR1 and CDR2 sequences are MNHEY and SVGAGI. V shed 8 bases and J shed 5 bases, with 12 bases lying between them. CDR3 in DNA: TGTGCCAGCGCAGAGCTAGGGGAGACCCAGTACTTC. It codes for CASAELGETQYF.

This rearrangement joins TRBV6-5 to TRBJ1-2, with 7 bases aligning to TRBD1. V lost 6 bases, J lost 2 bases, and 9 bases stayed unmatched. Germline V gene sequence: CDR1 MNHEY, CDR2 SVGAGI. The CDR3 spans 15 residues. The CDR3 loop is CASSDPGQTNYGYTF. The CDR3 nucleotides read TGTGCCAGCAGCGATCCGGGACAGACAAACTATGGCTACACCTTC.

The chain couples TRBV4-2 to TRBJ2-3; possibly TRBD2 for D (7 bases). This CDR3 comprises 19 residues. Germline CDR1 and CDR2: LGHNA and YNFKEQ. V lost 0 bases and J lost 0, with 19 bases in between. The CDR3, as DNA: TGTGCCAGCAGCCAAGAGGGGGGGCCCGGGACCCGTAGCACAGATACGCAGTATTTT. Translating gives CASSQEGGPGTRSTDTQYF.

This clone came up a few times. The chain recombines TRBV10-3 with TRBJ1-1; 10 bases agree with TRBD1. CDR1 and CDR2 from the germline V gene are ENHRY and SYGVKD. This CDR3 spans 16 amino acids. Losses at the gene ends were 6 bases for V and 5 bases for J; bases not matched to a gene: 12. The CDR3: CAIRTSLTGGKTEAFF. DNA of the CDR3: TGTGCCATCAGGACTTCTCTGACAGGGGGCAAAACTGAAGCTTTCTTT.

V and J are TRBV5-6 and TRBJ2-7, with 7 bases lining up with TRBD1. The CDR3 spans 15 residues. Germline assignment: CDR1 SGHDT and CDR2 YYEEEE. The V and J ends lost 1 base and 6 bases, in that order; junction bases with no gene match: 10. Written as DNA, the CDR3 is TGTGCCAGCAGCTTGAAGGACAGGCCAGGAGTCGAGCAGTACTTC. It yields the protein CASSLKDRPGVEQYF. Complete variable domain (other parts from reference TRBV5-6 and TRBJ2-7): DAGVTQSPTHLIKTRGQQVTLRCSPKSGHDTVSWYQQALGQGPQFIFQYYEEEERQRGNFPDRFSGHQFPNYSSELNVNALLLGDSALYLCASSLKDRPGVEQYFGPGTRLTVT.

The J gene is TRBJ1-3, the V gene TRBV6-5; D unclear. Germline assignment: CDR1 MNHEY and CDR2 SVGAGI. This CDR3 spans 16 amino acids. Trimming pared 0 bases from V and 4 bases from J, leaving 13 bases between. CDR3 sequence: CASSYSNFNKGNTIYF. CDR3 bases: TGTGCCAGCAGTTACTCGAATTTCAACAAGGGAAACACCATATATTTT.

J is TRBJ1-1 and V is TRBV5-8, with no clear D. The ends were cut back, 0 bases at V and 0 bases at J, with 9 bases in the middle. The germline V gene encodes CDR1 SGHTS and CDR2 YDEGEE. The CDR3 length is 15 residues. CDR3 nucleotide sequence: TGTGCCAGCAGCTTGGTAGTGGGCATGAACACTGAAGCTTTCTTT. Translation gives CASSLVVGMNTEAFF.

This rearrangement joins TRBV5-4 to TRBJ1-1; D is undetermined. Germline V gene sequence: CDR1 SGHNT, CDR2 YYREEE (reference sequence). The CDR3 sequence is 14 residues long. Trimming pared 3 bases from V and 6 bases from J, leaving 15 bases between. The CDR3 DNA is TGTGCCAGCAGCTCCGCCAACGAGGCTGCTGAAGCTTTCTTT. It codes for CASSSANEAAEAFF.

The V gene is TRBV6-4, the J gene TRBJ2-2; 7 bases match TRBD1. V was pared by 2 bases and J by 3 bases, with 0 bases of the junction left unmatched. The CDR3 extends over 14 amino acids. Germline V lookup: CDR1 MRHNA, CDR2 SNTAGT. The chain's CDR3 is CASSDGQDTGELFF. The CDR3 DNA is TGTGCCAGCAGTGACGGACAGGACACCGGGGAGCTGTTTTTT.

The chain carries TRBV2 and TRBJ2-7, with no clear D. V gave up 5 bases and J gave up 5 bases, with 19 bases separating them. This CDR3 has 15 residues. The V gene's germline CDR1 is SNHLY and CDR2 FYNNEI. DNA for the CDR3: TGTGCCAGCAGTTCTCCTCCTTTTCGACTGAACGAGCAGTACTTC. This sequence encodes CASSSPPFRLNEQYF. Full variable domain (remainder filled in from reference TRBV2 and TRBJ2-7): EPEVTQTPSHQVTQMGQEVILRCVPISNHLYFYWYRQILGQKVEFLVSFYNNEISEKSEIFDDQFSVERPDGSNFTLKIRSTKLEDSAMYFCASSSPPFRLNEQYFGPGTRLTVT.